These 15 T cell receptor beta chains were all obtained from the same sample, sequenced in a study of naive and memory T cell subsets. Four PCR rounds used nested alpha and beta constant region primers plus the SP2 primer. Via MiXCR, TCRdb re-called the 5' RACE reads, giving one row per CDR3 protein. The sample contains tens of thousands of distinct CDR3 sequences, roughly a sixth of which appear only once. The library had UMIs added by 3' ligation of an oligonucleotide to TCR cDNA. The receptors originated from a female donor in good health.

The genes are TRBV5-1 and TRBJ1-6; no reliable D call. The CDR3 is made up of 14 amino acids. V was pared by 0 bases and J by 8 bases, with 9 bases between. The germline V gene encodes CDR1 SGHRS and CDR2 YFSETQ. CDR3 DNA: TGCGCCAGCAGCTTGGGGTTCGGCGATTCACCCCTCCACTTT. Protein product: CASSLGFGDSPLHF.

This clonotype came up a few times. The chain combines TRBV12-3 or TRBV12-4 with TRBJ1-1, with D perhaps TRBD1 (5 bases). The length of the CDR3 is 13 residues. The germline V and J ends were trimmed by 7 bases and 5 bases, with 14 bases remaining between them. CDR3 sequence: CASIVQGLTEAFF. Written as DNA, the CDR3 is TGTGCCAGCATCGTCCAGGGTTTGACTGAAGCTTTCTTT.

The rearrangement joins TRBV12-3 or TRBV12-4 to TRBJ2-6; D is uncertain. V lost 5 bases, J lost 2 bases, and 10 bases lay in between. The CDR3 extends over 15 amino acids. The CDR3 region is CASSPSGPGANVLTF. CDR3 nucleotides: TGTGCCAGCAGTCCATCCGGGCCTGGGGCCAACGTCCTGACTTTC.

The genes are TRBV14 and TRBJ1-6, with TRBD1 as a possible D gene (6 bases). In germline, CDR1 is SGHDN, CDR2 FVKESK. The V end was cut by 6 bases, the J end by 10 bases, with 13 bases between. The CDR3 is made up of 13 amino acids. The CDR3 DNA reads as TGTGCCAGCAGAGCACAGGGAATATCACCCCTCCACTTT. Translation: CASRAQGISPLHF.

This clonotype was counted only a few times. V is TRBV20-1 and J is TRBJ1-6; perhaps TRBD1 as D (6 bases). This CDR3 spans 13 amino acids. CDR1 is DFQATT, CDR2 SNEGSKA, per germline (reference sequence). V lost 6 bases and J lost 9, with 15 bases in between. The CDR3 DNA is TGCAGTGCGCAAACAGGGTGGGGTTCACCCCTCCACTTT. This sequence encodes CSAQTGWGSPLHF.

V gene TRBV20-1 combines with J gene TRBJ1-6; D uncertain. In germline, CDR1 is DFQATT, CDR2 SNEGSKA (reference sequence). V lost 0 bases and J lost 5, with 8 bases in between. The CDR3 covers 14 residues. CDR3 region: CSARDSKNNSPLHF. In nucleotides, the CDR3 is TGCAGTGCTAGAGACTCCAAAAATAATTCACCCCTCCACTTT.

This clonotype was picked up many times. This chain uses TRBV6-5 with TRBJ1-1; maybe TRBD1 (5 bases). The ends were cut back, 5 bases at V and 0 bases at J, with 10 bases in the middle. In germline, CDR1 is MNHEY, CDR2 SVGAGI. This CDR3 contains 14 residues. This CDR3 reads CASSPGDLNTEAFF. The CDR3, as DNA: TGTGCCAGCAGTCCCGGGGACCTGAACACTGAAGCTTTCTTT.

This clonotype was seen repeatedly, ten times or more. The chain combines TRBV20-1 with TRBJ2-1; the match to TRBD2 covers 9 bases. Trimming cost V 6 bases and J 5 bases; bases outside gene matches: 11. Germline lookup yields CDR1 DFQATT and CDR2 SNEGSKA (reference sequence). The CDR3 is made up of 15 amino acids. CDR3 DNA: TGCAGTGCCGCGCTGGGCGGGGGGGCCAACAATGAGCAGTTCTTC. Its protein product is CSAALGGGANNEQFF.

The CDR3, as DNA: TGTGCCAGCAGGCCGACAGGGAACCAGCCCCAGCATTTT. Its protein is CASRPTGNQPQHF. This chain connects TRBV12-3 or TRBV12-4 to TRBJ1-5; TRBD1 matches at 7 bases. The CDR3 sequence is 13 residues long. With 6 bases clipped from V and 7 bases from J, the junction kept 6 bases outside the gene matches.

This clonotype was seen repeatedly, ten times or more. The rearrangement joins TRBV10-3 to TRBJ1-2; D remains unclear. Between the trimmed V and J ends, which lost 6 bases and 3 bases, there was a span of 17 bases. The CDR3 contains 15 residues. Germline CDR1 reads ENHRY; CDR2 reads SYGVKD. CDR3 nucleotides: TGTGCCATCAGCGAACCCGTGGACGGATACTATGGCTACACCTTC. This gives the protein CAISEPVDGYYGYTF.

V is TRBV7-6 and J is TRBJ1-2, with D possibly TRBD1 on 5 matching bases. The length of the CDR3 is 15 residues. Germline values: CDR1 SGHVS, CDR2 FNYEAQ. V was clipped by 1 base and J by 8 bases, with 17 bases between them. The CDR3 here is CASSLGPGGVSGYTF. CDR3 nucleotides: TGTGCCAGCAGCTTAGGTCCGGGGGGTGTGTCCGGCTACACCTTC.

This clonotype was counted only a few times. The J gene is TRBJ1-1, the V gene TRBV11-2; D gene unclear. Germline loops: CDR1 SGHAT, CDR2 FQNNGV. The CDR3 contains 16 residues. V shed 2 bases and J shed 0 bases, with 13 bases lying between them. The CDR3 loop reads CASSLSGSYMNTEAFF. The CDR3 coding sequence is TGTGCCAGCAGCTTATCCGGCAGCTACATGAACACTGAAGCTTTCTTT.

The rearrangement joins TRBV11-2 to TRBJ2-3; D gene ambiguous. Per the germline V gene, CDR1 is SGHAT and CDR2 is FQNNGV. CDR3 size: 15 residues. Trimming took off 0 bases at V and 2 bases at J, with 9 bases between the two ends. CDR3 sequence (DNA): TGTGCCAGCAGCTTAGAGATAGCAGTCACAGATACGCAGTATTTT. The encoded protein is CASSLEIAVTDTQYF.

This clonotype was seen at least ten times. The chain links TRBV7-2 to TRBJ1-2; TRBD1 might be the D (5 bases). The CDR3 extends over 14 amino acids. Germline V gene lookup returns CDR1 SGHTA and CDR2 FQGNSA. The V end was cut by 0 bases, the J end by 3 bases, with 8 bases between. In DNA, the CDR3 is TGTGCCAGCAGCTTAGCCGGGGCCGACTATGGCTACACCTTC. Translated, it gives CASSLAGADYGYTF. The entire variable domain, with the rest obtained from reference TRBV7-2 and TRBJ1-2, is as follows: GAGVSQSPSNKVTEKGKDVELRCDPISGHTALYWYRQSLGQGLEFLIYFQGNSAPDKSGLPSDRFSAERTGGSVSTLTIQRTQQEDSAVYLCASSLAGADYGYTFGSGTRLTVV.

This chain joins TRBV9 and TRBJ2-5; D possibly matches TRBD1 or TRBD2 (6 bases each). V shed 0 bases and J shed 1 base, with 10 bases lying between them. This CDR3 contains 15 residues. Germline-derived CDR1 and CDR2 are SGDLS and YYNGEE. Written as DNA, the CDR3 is TGTGCCAGCAGCGTAGCGGGGGCCCTCCAAGAGACCCAGTACTTC. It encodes CASSVAGALQETQYF.